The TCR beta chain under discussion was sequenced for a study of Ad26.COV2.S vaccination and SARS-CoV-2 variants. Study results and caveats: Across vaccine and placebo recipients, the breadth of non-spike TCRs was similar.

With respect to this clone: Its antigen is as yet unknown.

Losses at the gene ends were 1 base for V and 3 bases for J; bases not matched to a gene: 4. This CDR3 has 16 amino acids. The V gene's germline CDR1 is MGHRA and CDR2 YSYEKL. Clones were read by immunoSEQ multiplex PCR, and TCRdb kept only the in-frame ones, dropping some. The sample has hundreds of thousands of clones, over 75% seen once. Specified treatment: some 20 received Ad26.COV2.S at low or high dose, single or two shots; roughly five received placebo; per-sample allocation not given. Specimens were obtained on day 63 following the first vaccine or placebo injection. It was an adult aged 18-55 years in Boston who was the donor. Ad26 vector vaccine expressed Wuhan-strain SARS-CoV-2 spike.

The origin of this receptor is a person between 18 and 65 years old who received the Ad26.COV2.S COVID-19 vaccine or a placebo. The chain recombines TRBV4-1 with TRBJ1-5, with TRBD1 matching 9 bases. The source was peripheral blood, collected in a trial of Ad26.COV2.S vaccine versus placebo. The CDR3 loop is CASSQVGQGDNQPQHF. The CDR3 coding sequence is TGCGCCAGCAGCCAAGTGGGACAGGGAGACAATCAGCCCCAGCATTTT.